A single sample gave rise to the 22 T cell receptor beta chains below, sequenced in a study of shared clonotypes between healthy human individuals. Using immunoSEQ multiplex PCR, the repertoire was profiled, and TCRdb retains in-frame clones only, with some absent. The sample consists of roughly 720,000 clones, roughly 91% of them appearing once. The sequenced sample was memory CD8+ T cells from PBMCs. Subset of the sample: CD45RO+ cells pooled with CCR7-negative TemRA cells. The receptors were sampled from a man aged 18 to 30 in good health. Some clones in this sample may be carry-over from other donors' samples.

V gene TRBV5-4 combines with J gene TRBJ1-4, with a tentative D call TRBD1 (5 bases). This CDR3 spans 15 amino acids. V was cut by 4 bases and J by 6 bases, with 16 bases left in between. CDR1 and CDR2 from the germline V gene are SGHNT and YYREEE (reference sequence). CDR3 sequence (DNA): TGTGCCAGCAGCACTGCCGGGACGGGGCATGAAAAACTGTTTTTT. It is translated as CASSTAGTGHEKLFF.

This chain joins TRBV7-8 and TRBJ1-5; D gene ambiguous. This CDR3 comprises 15 residues. Trimming removed 5 bases at V and 4 bases at J, with 15 bases between. Germline V gene lookup returns CDR1 SGHVS and CDR2 FQNEAQ. CDR3 DNA sequence: TGTGCCAGCAGCCTAGAGCGGGGTGCTAATCAGCCCCAGCATTTT. Amino acids: CASSLERGANQPQHF. The full variable domain, rest sourced from reference TRBV7-8 and TRBJ1-5, is GAGVSQSPRYKVAKRGQDVALRCDPISGHVSLFWYQQALGQGPEFLTYFQNEAQLDKSGLPSDRFFAERPEGSVSTLKIQRTQQEDSAVYLCASSLERGANQPQHFGDGTRLSIL.

In this sample, this clone turned up once. The chain has TRBV9 and TRBJ1-1, with D unclear. Deletions cut 3 bases from V and 4 bases from J, with 16 bases between. From germline, CDR1 is SGDLS and CDR2 YYNGEE. The CDR3 has 15 amino acids. CDR3 sequence reads: CASSGGHHSLTEAFF. In nucleotides, the CDR3 is TGTGCCAGCAGCGGGGGTCACCACAGCCTCACTGAAGCTTTCTTT.

J is TRBJ2-3 and V is TRBV7-2, with 8 bases matching TRBD1. CDR1 and CDR2 (germline): SGHTA, FQGNSA. With V trimmed by 1 base and J by 4 bases, 10 bases remained unmatched. The CDR3 runs to 17 residues. CDR3 bases: TGTGCCAGCAGCTTAGTTTTCTTTACAGGGGGATCAGATACGCAGTATTTT. This gives the protein CASSLVFFTGGSDTQYF.

The V call is TRBV27, the J call TRBJ2-2; the D gene is possibly TRBD1 (6 bases). Trimming left V 0 bases short and J 4 bases short, with 9 bases between. CDR1 and CDR2 (germline): MNHEY, SMNVEV (reference sequence). CDR3 length: 15 residues. The CDR3 is CASSLSTGGTGELFF. The CDR3 DNA reads TGTGCCAGCAGTTTATCGACAGGCGGCACCGGGGAGCTGTTTTTT.

The CDR3 protein is CASSLASQRAEAFF. For the CDR3, the DNA is TGTGCCAGCAGCTTGGCGTCACAGAGGGCTGAAGCTTTCTTT. V and J are TRBV5-6 and TRBJ1-1; D not certain. The germline V and J ends were trimmed by 0 bases and 6 bases, with 12 bases remaining between them. Germline V gene lookup returns CDR1 SGHDT and CDR2 YYEEEE. The CDR3 totals 14 residues.

The V gene is TRBV7-2, the J gene TRBJ2-2; D is unclear. V dropped 1 base and J dropped 5 bases, with 5 bases sitting between them. Germline V CDR1 and CDR2: SGHTA, FQGNSA. The CDR3 covers 13 residues. CDR3 sequence: CASSLVLTGELFF. CDR3 nucleotides: TGTGCCAGCAGCTTAGTCTTAACCGGGGAGCTGTTTTTT.

The chain recombines TRBV9 with TRBJ2-7; D gene unclear. The germline gives CDR1 SGDLS, CDR2 YYNGEE. The CDR3 contains 15 residues. The V end lost 3 bases, the J end lost 2 bases, and 15 bases lay between the germline ends. The chain's CDR3 is CASSAGSSDTYEQYF. CDR3 in DNA: TGTGCCAGCAGCGCCGGATCCTCGGATACCTACGAGCAGTACTTC.

This rearrangement joins TRBV5-3 to TRBJ1-2; D is uncertain. TRBV5-3 qualifies as an ORF whose function is uncertain. V shed 7 bases and J shed 8 bases, with 18 bases lying between them. The length of the CDR3 is 13 residues. The CDR3 region is CAREKGDLRGYTF. For the CDR3, the DNA is TGTGCCAGAGAGAAGGGTGACTTGAGGGGCTACACCTTC.

This chain connects TRBV4-1 to TRBJ2-1; TRBD2 agrees at 8 bases. Trimming took 1 base from V and 9 from J; bases not matched to a gene: 2. The germline CDR1 and CDR2 sequences are MGHRA and YSYEKL. The CDR3 sequence is 13 residues long. The CDR3 nucleotides read TGCGCCAGCAGCCAAGTTGCGGGAGGTGAGCAGTTCTTC. Protein: CASSQVAGGEQFF.

The gene calls are TRBV29-1 and TRBJ1-1, with D unresolved. This CDR3 region has 14 residues. In germline, CDR1 is SQVTM, CDR2 ANQGSEA. The V end was cut by 4 bases, the J end by 4 bases, with 16 bases between. CDR3 DNA sequence: TGCAGCGTTGCTGAAGATCCCGGGAGCACTGAAGCTTTCTTT. Translating it yields CSVAEDPGSTEAFF.

V and J are TRBV5-6 and TRBJ1-2; D is undetermined. The CDR3 length is 13 residues. Germline lookup yields CDR1 SGHDT and CDR2 YYEEEE. Trimming removed 4 bases from V and 3 bases from J, with 10 bases in between. The CDR3 here is CASSGREYYGYTF. The CDR3 DNA reads as TGTGCCAGCAGCGGCCGGGAGTACTATGGCTACACCTTC. The variable domain in full, completed from reference TRBV5-6 and TRBJ1-2, reads DAGVTQSPTHLIKTRGQQVTLRCSPKSGHDTVSWYQQALGQGPQFIFQYYEEEERQRGNFPDRFSGHQFPNYSSELNVNALLLGDSALYLCASSGREYYGYTFGSGTRLTVV.

V and J are TRBV30 and TRBJ2-7; TRBD2 might be the D (5 bases). Trimming took off 3 bases at V and 2 bases at J, with 8 bases between the two ends. The CDR3 covers 12 residues. Germline V gene lookup returns CDR1 GTSNPN and CDR2 SVGIG (reference sequence). The CDR3: CAWRIGAYEQYF. In DNA, the CDR3 is TGTGCCTGGAGGATCGGGGCCTACGAGCAGTACTTC.

CDR3 amino acids: CASSLDRGLWTQYF. The CDR3 nucleotides read TGTGCCAGTTCGCTGGACAGGGGGCTCTGGACGCAGTATTTT. This chain connects TRBV27 to TRBJ2-3; 11 nucleotides match TRBD1. CDR1 MNHEY and CDR2 SMNVEV come from the germline V gene (reference sequence). With V trimmed by 9 bases and J by 9 bases, 11 bases remained unmatched. CDR3 length: 14 residues.

V usage is TRBV7-9 and J usage is TRBJ2-7; D may match TRBD1 or TRBD2 (6 bases each). The V end lost 1 base, the J end lost 5 bases, and 15 bases lay between the germline ends. From germline, CDR1 is SEHNR and CDR2 FQNEAQ (reference sequence). The CDR3 sequence is 15 residues long. CDR3: CASSLDVDGGHEQYF. CDR3 coding DNA: TGTGCCAGCAGCTTAGATGTGGACGGGGGCCACGAGCAGTACTTC.

V usage is TRBV25-1 and J usage is TRBJ2-5; 10 nucleotides line up with TRBD2. The CDR3 has 16 amino acids. The germline V gene encodes CDR1 MGHDK and CDR2 SYGVNS. J lost 1 base, V lost 1 base, and 3 bases had no gene match. The CDR3 spells CASSEWVAGGQETQYF. CDR3 coding DNA: TGTGCCAGCAGTGAATGGGTAGCGGGAGGCCAAGAGACCCAGTACTTC.

The rearrangement joins TRBV10-3 to TRBJ2-7, with D maybe TRBD2 (6 bases). CDR1 and CDR2 from the germline V gene are ENHRY and SYGVKD. The CDR3 loop spans 14 amino acids. V shed 2 bases and J shed 3 bases, with 11 bases lying between them. The CDR3 sequence is CAISEAPGGYEQYF. The CDR3 DNA follows: TGTGCCATCAGTGAGGCGCCCGGGGGCTACGAGCAGTACTTC.

V gene TRBV28 combines with J gene TRBJ2-7; D possibly corresponds to TRBD2 (6 bases). Per germline, CDR1 MDHEN and CDR2 SYDVKM. The length of the CDR3 is 18 residues. Trimming took off 1 base at V and 2 bases at J, with 21 bases between the two ends. CDR3 region: CASSLSPRFLARPYEQYF. The CDR3 nucleotides read TGTGCCAGCAGTTTATCCCCCCGATTTCTAGCGCGACCCTACGAGCAGTACTTC.

This sequence joins TRBV27 and TRBJ2-5; possibly TRBD1 for D (7 bases). Looked up from germline, CDR1 is MNHEY and CDR2 is SMNVEV (reference sequence). V was cut by 2 bases and J by 5 bases, with 27 bases left in between. This CDR3 has 19 amino acids. This CDR3 is CASSLHGQTGLGSGETQYF. Written as DNA, the CDR3 is TGTGCCAGCAGTTTACATGGGCAGACAGGGTTGGGGAGCGGGGAGACCCAGTACTTC.

The chain combines TRBV28 with TRBJ2-7; D is unclear. Deletions cut 6 bases from V and 0 bases from J, with 12 bases between. The CDR3 consists of 14 residues. From germline, CDR1 is MDHEN and CDR2 SYDVKM. CDR3 amino acids: CASRWTVSSYEQYF. The CDR3 DNA is TGTGCCAGCAGGTGGACGGTGAGCTCCTACGAGCAGTACTTC.

The chain is built from TRBV19 and TRBJ1-2; TRBD1 matches at 10 bases. This CDR3 contains 18 residues. Germline V gene sequence: CDR1 LNHDA, CDR2 SQIVND (reference sequence). V shed 3 bases and J 5 bases; nucleotides not matched to a gene: 15. CDR3 sequence: CASSIQLRQGAQWYGYTF. The CDR3 bases are TGTGCCAGTAGTATTCAGTTAAGACAGGGGGCCCAATGGTATGGCTACACCTTC.

Note on this clone: Other DNA variants within this sample encode the same CDR3. V is TRBV11-2 and J is TRBJ2-1; D perhaps matches TRBD1 (5 bases). Germline loops: CDR1 SGHAT, CDR2 FQNNGV. V was trimmed by 5 bases and J by 4 bases, leaving 9 bases between them. The CDR3 is made up of 13 amino acids. CDR3 in DNA: TGTGCCAGCAGCCTGGGGCTATACAATGAGCAGTTCTTC. Translated: CASSLGLYNEQFF.